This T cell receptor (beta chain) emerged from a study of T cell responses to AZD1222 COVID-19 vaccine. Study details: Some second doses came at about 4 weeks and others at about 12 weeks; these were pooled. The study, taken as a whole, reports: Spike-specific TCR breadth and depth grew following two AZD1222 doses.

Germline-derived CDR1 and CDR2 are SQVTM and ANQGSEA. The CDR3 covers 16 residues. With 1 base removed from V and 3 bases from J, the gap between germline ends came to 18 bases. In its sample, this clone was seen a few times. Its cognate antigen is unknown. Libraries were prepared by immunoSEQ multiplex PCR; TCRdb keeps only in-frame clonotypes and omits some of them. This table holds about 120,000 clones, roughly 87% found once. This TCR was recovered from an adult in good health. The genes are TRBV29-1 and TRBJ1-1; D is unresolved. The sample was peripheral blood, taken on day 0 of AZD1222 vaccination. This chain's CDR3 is CSVEGLDGEGYTEAFF. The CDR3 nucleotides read TGCAGCGTTGAAGGACTTGACGGGGAAGGGTACACTGAAGCTTTCTTT.